This T cell receptor (beta chain) was identified in a study of T-cell memory formation after mild COVID-19. Study observations and caveats: The SARS-CoV-2 specificity of second-wave clones reaching peak at day 37 remained unverified.

In TCRdb, the 5' RACE reads were re-called with MiXCR into one record per CDR3 protein. The sample lists hundreds of thousands of distinct CDR3 sequences; approximately 18% were seen once. Note on this clonotype: Antigen unknown.

CDR1 is KGHDR and CDR2 is SFDVKD in the germline V gene. The CDR3 spans 14 residues. V was pared by 4 bases and J by 6 bases, with 12 bases between. Sequenced material: PBMCs or a T cell subset sorted from them (not recorded which). The TCR originated in a man younger than 35 who had mild COVID-19 (a few samples of this study predate the infection). Cell type and time point are not known. J is TRBJ2-1 and V is TRBV24-1; D not certain. This chain's CDR3 is CATSDPVTSNEQFF. CDR3 DNA sequence: TGTGCCACCAGTGACCCAGTCACCTCCAATGAGCAGTTCTTC.